This is a list of T cell receptor beta chains from one sample in a study of blood T cells in healthy people across ages. TCRdb analysed the 5' RACE reads with MiXCR anew, one entry per CDR3 protein. The sample has about 1.7 million distinct CDR3 sequences; roughly 30% are singletons. Input material: blood. These receptors all stem from a woman in her 30s in good health. The CDR3 runs from the conserved cysteine through the conserved F or W. The order of the fields is J gene, D gene, clone size, V gene, CDR3 DNA, CDR3 protein. The D gene is left open where the match is weak. Size tells how often a clone was seen (once, few, many) or the class of an expanded clone, and some rows leave it out.

>TRBJ1-2|-|-|TRBV20-1
TGCAGTGCTAGAGCCCCCGGCAGGGCCTATGGCTACACCTTC
CSARAPGRAYGYTF
>TRBJ1-2|-|-|TRBV11-2
TGTGCCAGCAGCTCCACTGGTCCCAGCTATGGCTACACCTTC
CASSSTGPSYGYTF
>TRBJ2-5|-|-|TRBV2
TGTGCCCATTCGGGAGACGAAGAGACCCAGTACTTC
CAHSGDEETQYF
>TRBJ1-5|TRBD1|-|TRBV20-1
TGCAGTGCTAGAACGGACAGGGATCATCAGCCCCAGCATTTT
CSARTDRDHQPQHF
>TRBJ2-1|-|-|TRBV5-6
TGTGCCAGCAGATCGCCGGTGACTAGATACAATGAGCAGTTCTTC
CASRSPVTRYNEQFF
>TRBJ1-5|TRBD1|many|TRBV20-1
TGCAGTGCTACCGACGCCTCAGGGGGCCAGCCCCAGCATTTT
CSATDASGGQPQHF
>TRBJ2-1|TRBD2|many|TRBV5-4
TGTGCCAGCAGGACTAGCGGGAGTTGGAATGAGCAGTTCTTC
CASRTSGSWNEQFF
>TRBJ2-7|TRBD1|-|TRBV6-5
TGTGCCAGGAGTCCTCGGACAGGAGACGAGCAGTACTTC
CARSPRTGDEQYF
>TRBJ2-7|-|many|TRBV2
TGTGCCAGCAGTGGGGGTTCTTTATCCTACGAGCAGTACTTC
CASSGGSLSYEQYF
>TRBJ2-7|-|few|TRBV12-3/TRBV12-4
TGTGCCAGCAGCCCCCTTTTCTACGAGCAGTACTTC
CASSPLFYEQYF
>TRBJ2-7|TRBD1|few|TRBV5-5
TGTGCCAGCAGCCCGGGGACAGAAGTCTCCTACGAGCAGTACTTC
CASSPGTEVSYEQYF
>TRBJ1-5|-|few|TRBV7-2
TGTGCCAGCAGCTCCCCCCGACAGGGCAATCAGCCCCAGCATTTT
CASSSPRQGNQPQHF
>TRBJ2-4|-|-|TRBV20-1
TGCAGTGCTGGGGGACGGGCCAAAAACATTCAGTACTTC
CSAGGRAKNIQYF
>TRBJ1-1|TRBD1|few|TRBV20-1
TGCAGTGCTAGACTACAGGGGTGGCAGCTTGGGGCTGAAGCTTTCTTT
CSARLQGWQLGAEAFF
>TRBJ2-2|TRBD1|-|TRBV5-1
TGCGCCAGCTCCATGCTGACAGGGAGGAACACCGGGGAGCTGTTTTTT
CASSMLTGRNTGELFF
>TRBJ2-3|-|-|TRBV7-2
TGTGCCAGCAGCTTATCGATTACGCAGTATTTT
CASSLSITQYF
>TRBJ2-7|-|many|TRBV5-1
TGCGCCAGCAGCAAGGTGGAAGGCGAGCAGTACTTC
CASSKVEGEQYF
>TRBJ2-1|-|many|TRBV6-8
TGTGCCAGCAGTTATTATGAGCAGTTCTTC
CASSYYEQFF
>TRBJ2-1|-|-|TRBV29-1
TGCAGCGTGCGGACGGGGTTTGAGTACAATGAGCGGTTCTTC
CSVRTGFEYNERFF
>TRBJ1-5|TRBD1|-|TRBV15
TGTGCCACCAGCGGAGACAGGGAGGTCGGCCAGCCCCAGCATTTT
CATSGDREVGQPQHF
>TRBJ2-7|-|-|TRBV19
TGTGCCAGTAGTATAGGCTCCTGGAGCTACGAGCAGTACTTC
CASSIGSWSYEQYF
>TRBJ1-6|-|few|TRBV5-1
TGCGCCAGCAGCCTGGGTGTGGAATCACCCCTCCACTTT
CASSLGVESPLHF
>TRBJ1-1|-|few|TRBV29-1
TGCAGCGCCAGACAGGAGGTTGAAGCTTTCTTT
CSARQEVEAFF
>TRBJ2-4|-|few|TRBV20-1
TGCAGTGCTAGGGAAAGGGGGGTGAGTTACAATGAGCAGTACTTC
CSARERGVSYNEQYF
>TRBJ1-1|-|-|TRBV20-1
TGCAGTGCTAGTAACAGGGAGGAGGTCTCCACTGAAGCTTTCTTT
CSASNREEVSTEAFF
>TRBJ2-1|TRBD2|-|TRBV14
TGTGCCAGCAGCCGCCTAACTAGCGGGGGCCACAATGAGCAGTTCTTC
CASSRLTSGGHNEQFF
>TRBJ2-4|TRBD2|-|TRBV29-1
TGCAGCCTTACGACTAGCGGGAGGTCCGATACGCAGTACTTC
CSLTTSGRSDTQYF
>TRBJ2-1|-|-|TRBV20-1
TGCAGGGCCGGAGGGTCCCGGGGTGAGCAGTTCTTC
CRAGGSRGEQFF
>TRBJ2-7|-|-|TRBV7-2
TGTGCCAGCAGCTTAGCTCTGGCGGGTACCTACGAGCAGTACTTC
CASSLALAGTYEQYF
>TRBJ1-2|-|few|TRBV4-1
TGCGCCAGCAGCCAAGCCGGGCTTAACTATGGCTACACCTTC
CASSQAGLNYGYTF
>TRBJ2-1|-|-|TRBV2
TGTGCCACCGCGGGGGCGGAGTCCAATAGTGAGCAGTTCTTC
CATAGAESNSEQFF
>TRBJ2-7|-|many|TRBV30
TGTGCCTGGAGTGCTAGCTACGAGCAGTACTTC
CAWSASYEQYF
>TRBJ2-1|TRBD1|few|TRBV7-3
TGTGCCAGCAGCTTAAGTTGGCGTGACAGGGGGTTCGATGAGCAGTTCTTC
CASSLSWRDRGFDEQFF
>TRBJ2-7|-|few|TRBV2
TGTGCCAGCAGTGCCGATGGACCCTCTCCTTACGAGCAGTACTTC
CASSADGPSPYEQYF
>TRBJ2-3|TRBD2|-|TRBV20-1
TGCAGTGCTGAGGGGGGACTAGCGGGGCCTGCTACGCAGTATTTT
CSAEGGLAGPATQYF
>TRBJ2-1|-|-|TRBV28
TGTGCCAGCAGTTTATTCGGGGAGCTCTATGAGCAGTTCTTC
CASSLFGELYEQFF
>TRBJ1-1|-|-|TRBV29-1
TGCAGCGACTACGGACAGCGCGTGAACACTGAAGCTTTCTTT
CSDYGQRVNTEAFF
>TRBJ1-4|-|-|TRBV7-2
TGTGCCAGCAGCTTAGTCCTTACAGGGAGTTTGAAACTGTTTTTT
CASSLVLTGSLKLFF
>TRBJ1-4|TRBD1|few|TRBV29-1
TGCAGCGTTGGGGGACAGGGGGCGGATGAAAAACTGTTTTTT
CSVGGQGADEKLFF
>TRBJ1-1|TRBD1|few|TRBV7-2
TGTGCCAGCAGCAAGGGGGCCCGCGGGACTGAAGCTTTCTTT
CASSKGARGTEAFF